The 26 T cell receptor beta chains listed next were all sequenced from one sample in a study of blood T cell repertoires in COVID-19. Sequenced by immunoSEQ multiplex PCR; TCRdb stores in-frame clones only, minus some. The data hold about 200,000 clones, with about 82% observed a single time. The sequenced sample was PBMCs or T cells enriched from blood (not recorded which). The origin of the receptors is a man aged 40-55 years with acute COVID-19.

The V call is TRBV5-6, the J call TRBJ1-3; D gene unclear. Germline-derived CDR1 and CDR2 are SGHDT and YYEEEE. The CDR3 has 17 residues. The V and J ends lost 1 base and 3 bases respectively, with 17 bases between them. The DNA of the CDR3 is TGTGCCAGCAGCTTGCCGGAGGGAGGGAGGTTTGGAAACACCATATATTTT. The encoded protein is CASSLPEGGRFGNTIYF.

This clone has only a few counts. The chain carries TRBV28 and TRBJ1-2; TRBD1 matches at 8 bases. Germline-derived CDR1 and CDR2 are MDHEN and SYDVKM. The ends lost 3 bases at V and 8 bases at J; junction bases unmatched: 2. The CDR3 runs to 12 residues. DNA for the CDR3: TGTGCCAGCAGTTTCAGGGGGCGAGGCTACACCTTC. Its protein is CASSFRGRGYTF.

The chain is built from TRBV28 and TRBJ2-1, with D possibly TRBD2 on 6 matching bases. V was clipped by 8 bases and J by 4 bases, with 15 bases between them. This CDR3 has 14 amino acids. Germline CDR1 reads MDHEN; CDR2 reads SYDVKM. CDR3 nucleotides: TGTGCCAGCCTTACTAGCAGGAATTACAATGAGCAGTTCTTC. Protein sequence: CASLTSRNYNEQFF.

DNA for the CDR3: TGTGCCAGCAGTATCAGGGCTAGCGGGATCGATGTTGAGCAGTTCTTC. Encoded protein: CASSIRASGIDVEQFF. V usage is TRBV6-2 or TRBV6-3 and J usage is TRBJ2-1; the match to TRBD2 covers 9 bases. After removal of 5 bases from V and 9 bases from J, the junction contained 14 bases not matched to a gene. Germline lookup yields CDR1 MNHEY and CDR2 SVGEGT. This CDR3 spans 16 amino acids.

The chain uses TRBV5-1 and TRBJ2-7, with D tentatively TRBD2 (5 bases). Germline-derived CDR1 and CDR2 are SGHRS and YFSETQ. The CDR3 extends over 15 amino acids. V lost 0 bases to trimming and J lost 6 bases, with 16 bases between them. The CDR3 reads CASSLALTGRGEQYF. DNA of the CDR3: TGCGCCAGCAGCTTGGCGTTAACCGGTCGGGGCGAGCAGTACTTC.

The chain combines TRBV7-2 with TRBJ2-7, with 11 positions matching TRBD2. Per germline, CDR1 SGHTA and CDR2 FQGNSA. The V and J ends lost 2 bases and 5 bases, in that order; junction bases with no gene match: 5. CDR3 size: 15 residues. CDR3 region: CASSLTSGRFHEQYF. The CDR3 coding sequence is TGTGCCAGCAGCTTAACTAGCGGGAGATTCCACGAGCAGTACTTC.

This chain connects TRBV25-1 to TRBJ1-1; D remains ambiguous. V was trimmed by 3 bases and J by 1 base, leaving 6 bases between them. Germline V gene sequence: CDR1 MGHDK, CDR2 SYGVNS. This CDR3 has 13 residues. DNA of the CDR3: TGTGCCAGCAGTGACAGGCGGAACACTGAAGCTTTCTTT. It yields the protein CASSDRRNTEAFF.

V is TRBV5-1 and J is TRBJ1-1; TRBD1 matches at 7 bases. The CDR3 has 15 residues. V lost 4 bases and J lost 0; bases outside the gene matches: 6. Looked up from germline, CDR1 is SGHRS and CDR2 is YFSETQ. CDR3 in DNA: TGCGCCAGCAGCCCAGGGGACAGAATGAACACTGAAGCTTTCTTT. As protein: CASSPGDRMNTEAFF.

V gene TRBV4-2 combines with J gene TRBJ2-3, with TRBD2 matching over 16 bases. This CDR3 comprises 16 residues. The germline gives CDR1 LGHNA, CDR2 YNFKEQ. Losses at the gene ends were 3 bases for V and 5 bases for J; bases not matched to a gene: 2. CDR3 loop: CASSQGLAGGEDTQYF. The CDR3 nucleotides read TGTGCCAGCAGCCAGGGACTAGCGGGAGGGGAAGATACGCAGTATTTT.

This chain joins TRBV11-2 and TRBJ2-7; 13 nucleotides match TRBD2. V gave up 5 bases and J gave up 12 bases; unmatched junction bases: 13. The CDR3 length is 15 residues. Germline lookup yields CDR1 SGHAT and CDR2 FQNNGV. This chain's CDR3 is CASSATSGRHLMWYF. CDR3 bases: TGTGCCAGCAGCGCGACTAGCGGGAGGCACCTAATGTGGTACTTC.

The chain links TRBV5-4 to TRBJ2-7; D is perhaps TRBD1 (6 bases). V gave up 7 bases and J gave up 5 bases, with 16 bases separating them. The germline V gene encodes CDR1 SGHNT and CDR2 YYREEE (reference sequence). The CDR3 sequence is 13 residues long. The CDR3 spells CASRHRASDEQYF. CDR3 nucleotides: TGTGCCAGCCGACACAGGGCGTCGGACGAGCAGTACTTC.

The chain has TRBV24-1 and TRBJ2-1; TRBD2 matches at 7 bases. The trim removed 0 bases at V and 4 bases at J, leaving 2 bases unmatched. Germline CDR1 KGHDR, CDR2 SFDVKD. This CDR3 comprises 15 residues. CDR3 sequence: CATSDLAGGYNEQFF. In DNA form, the CDR3 reads TGTGCCACCAGTGATTTGGCCGGGGGGTACAATGAGCAGTTCTTC.

The chain uses TRBV2 and TRBJ2-7; D ambiguous. V was pared by 5 bases and J by 3 bases, with 11 bases between. Germline CDR1 reads SNHLY; CDR2 reads FYNNEI. This CDR3 is 13 amino acids long. The CDR3 loop is CASSNEQHYEQYF. CDR3 nucleotides: TGTGCCAGCAGTAATGAACAGCACTACGAGCAGTACTTC.

This chain links TRBV5-4 with TRBJ2-5; TRBD2 agrees at 10 bases. V was clipped by 4 bases and J by 5 bases; unmatched bases: 14. Germline loops: CDR1 SGHNT, CDR2 YYREEE (reference sequence). The CDR3 loop spans 17 amino acids. The CDR3 reads CASSPSLLAGVWETQYF. CDR3 nucleotide sequence: TGTGCCAGCAGCCCTTCTTTGCTAGCGGGAGTCTGGGAGACCCAGTACTTC.

The rearrangement uses TRBV6-1 and TRBJ1-5; 8 nucleotides match TRBD1. Germline V gene sequence: CDR1 MNHNS, CDR2 SASEGT. This CDR3 region has 14 residues. V dropped 3 bases and J dropped 7; count of bases not matched to a gene: 5. The CDR3 DNA reads TGTGCCAGCAGTGAGACAGGGGAAGGACAGCCCCAGCATTTT. Translation gives CASSETGEGQPQHF.

The V gene is TRBV9, the J gene TRBJ1-4; D is perhaps TRBD1 (5 bases). The CDR3 is made up of 15 amino acids. V was cut by 0 bases and J by 8 bases, with 14 bases left in between. Looked up from germline, CDR1 is SGDLS and CDR2 is YYNGEE. CDR3 in amino acids: CASSVGGTTHEKLFF. For the CDR3, the DNA is TGTGCCAGCAGCGTAGGCGGGACTACCCACGAAAAACTGTTTTTT.

The J gene is TRBJ2-2, the V gene TRBV27; TRBD2 aligns across 9 bases. J gave up 6 bases and V 3 bases, and 8 bases lay outside the gene matches. The CDR3 length is 16 residues. Germline V gene lookup returns CDR1 MNHEY and CDR2 SMNVEV (reference sequence). The CDR3 DNA follows: TGTGCCAGCAGTTTCGGGACCCGCGGGGGGGCCGGGGAGCTGTTTTTT. Amino acids: CASSFGTRGGAGELFF.

The CDR3 nucleotides read TGTGCCAGCAGCTTCATTCAGGGCCTGGAGACCCAGTACTTC. This codes for CASSFIQGLETQYF. The J gene is TRBJ2-5, the V gene TRBV5-6; tentative D call: TRBD1 (5 bases). Germline V gene sequence: CDR1 SGHDT, CDR2 YYEEEE. V was pared by 2 bases and J by 5 bases, with 13 bases between. CDR3 length: 14 residues.

The chain couples TRBV28 to TRBJ1-5; 8 nucleotides agree with TRBD1. This CDR3 has 15 amino acids. V dropped 2 bases and J dropped 6; count of bases not matched to a gene: 6. Per the germline V gene, CDR1 is MDHEN and CDR2 is SYDVKM. CDR3 sequence: CASSLRQGATQPQHF. The CDR3 DNA reads as TGTGCCAGCAGTTTAAGGCAGGGGGCTACTCAGCCCCAGCATTTT.

This clone occurred many times. The chain has TRBV18 and TRBJ1-6, with D perhaps TRBD1 (5 bases). The V and J ends lost 6 bases and 8 bases respectively, with 17 bases between them. The germline gives CDR1 KGHSH, CDR2 LQKENI. The CDR3 covers 15 residues. The CDR3 coding sequence is TGTGCCAGCTCCCCCCAATCAGGGAGGTATTCACCCCTCCACTTT. Protein product: CASSPQSGRYSPLHF.

In DNA, the CDR3 is TGTGCCAGCAGTTTTCTTCAGGGGTTATGGGAGACCCAGTACTTC. Residues: CASSFLQGLWETQYF. The gene calls are TRBV28 and TRBJ2-5; D possibly corresponds to TRBD1 (6 bases). This CDR3 is 15 amino acids long. Germline CDR1 and CDR2: MDHEN and SYDVKM. Deletions cut 3 bases from V and 5 bases from J, with 16 bases between.

The chain carries TRBV24-1 and TRBJ2-3; D gene ambiguous. V was trimmed by 7 bases and J by 4 bases, leaving 23 bases between them. The CDR3 sequence is 17 residues long. Germline V CDR1 and CDR2: KGHDR, SFDVKD. This chain's CDR3 is CATRGKMAGLSSDTQYF. The CDR3 coding sequence is TGTGCCACCAGAGGAAAAATGGCAGGCCTTTCATCAGATACGCAGTATTTT.

This chain uses TRBV3-1 (or the pseudogene TRBV3-2) with TRBJ2-7; TRBD2 aligns across 9 bases. This CDR3 is 13 amino acids long. The V gene end was trimmed by 6 bases and the J gene end by 12 bases; junction bases not matched to a gene: 12. Per germline, CDR1 LGHDT and CDR2 YNNKEL (reference sequence). This CDR3 is CASSPPGLATRYF. The CDR3 nucleotides are TGTGCCAGCAGTCCCCCGGGACTAGCTACGCGGTACTTC.

V gene TRBV18 combines with J gene TRBJ1-5, with D possibly TRBD1 on 6 matching bases. There are 13 residues in the CDR3. The germline V and J ends were trimmed by 2 bases and 5 bases, with 7 bases remaining between them. The germline gives CDR1 KGHSH, CDR2 LQKENI. CDR3 protein: CASSPEGDQPQHF. The CDR3 coding sequence is TGTGCCAGCTCACCAGAGGGGGATCAGCCCCAGCATTTT.

This clone has only one observation. J is TRBJ2-3 and V is TRBV7-2; TRBD2 matches at 7 bases. This CDR3 has 15 amino acids. J lost 2 bases, V lost 2 bases, and 4 bases had no gene match. CDR1 is SGHTA and CDR2 is FQGNSA in the germline V gene. The DNA for the CDR3 is TGTGCCAGCAGCTTAATCGGGGGGAACACAGATACGCAGTATTTT. As protein: CASSLIGGNTDTQYF.

The chain combines TRBV7-6 with TRBJ2-1; 10 bases map to TRBD2. CDR3 length: 15 amino acids. Germline V lookup: CDR1 SGHVS, CDR2 FNYEAQ. Trimming took 5 bases from V and 7 from J; bases not matched to a gene: 8. The CDR3 spells CASSAPSGRNNEQFF. CDR3 bases: TGTGCCAGCAGCGCCCCTAGCGGGAGAAATAATGAGCAGTTCTTC.